This TCR beta chain was found in a study of blood T cells in healthy people across ages. For the study at large: The template switching approach captured approximately one barcoded beta molecule for every two T cells.

This clonotype was seen many times. Using a J-beta primer mix together with a sample-barcoded 5' primer, a second PCR was run for roughly 7 to 12 cycles. TCRdb re-derived calls from the 5' RACE reads in MiXCR, one entry per CDR3 protein. The sample contains around 2 million distinct CDR3 sequences, 35% to 50% of which appear only once. Isolation of PBMCs gave at least 6 million cells per sample. Sequencing input: blood. The receptor comes from a human donor in good health.

The chain's CDR3 is CASSLGDGTDTQYF. The CDR3 coding sequence is TGTGCCAGCAGCTTGGGCGACGGCACAGATACGCAGTATTTT. J is TRBJ2-3 and V is TRBV5-5, with D unresolved. V lost 0 bases and J 1 base, leaving 6 bases between the germline ends. The CDR3 contains 14 residues. Germline V lookup: CDR1 SGHKS, CDR2 YYEKEE (reference sequence). The full variable domain, completed using reference TRBV5-5 and TRBJ2-3, is DAGVTQSPTHLIKTRGQQVTLRCSPISGHKSVSWYQQVLGQGPQFIFQYYEKEERGRGNFPDRFSARQFPNYSSELNVNALLLGDSALYLCASSLGDGTDTQYFGPGTRLTVL.